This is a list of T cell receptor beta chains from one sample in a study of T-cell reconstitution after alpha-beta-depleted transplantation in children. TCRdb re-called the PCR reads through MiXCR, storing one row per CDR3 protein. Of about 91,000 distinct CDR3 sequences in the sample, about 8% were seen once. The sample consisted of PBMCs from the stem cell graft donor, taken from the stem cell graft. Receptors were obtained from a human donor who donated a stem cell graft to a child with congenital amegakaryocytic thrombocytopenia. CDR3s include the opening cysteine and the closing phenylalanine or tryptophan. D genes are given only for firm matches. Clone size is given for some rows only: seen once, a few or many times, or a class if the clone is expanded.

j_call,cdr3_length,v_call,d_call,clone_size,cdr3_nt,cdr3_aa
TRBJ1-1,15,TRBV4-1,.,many,TGCGCCAGCAGCCAAGAAGGTGCGGGTAGCTCTGAAGCTTTCTTT,CASSQEGAGSSEAFF
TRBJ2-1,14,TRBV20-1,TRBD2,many,TGCAGTGCTCCACAGATTCTAGCGGGTGATGAGCAGTTCTTC,CSAPQILAGDEQFF
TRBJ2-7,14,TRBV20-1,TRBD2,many,TGCAGTGCTACGACTAGCGGAACATACTACGAGCAGTACTTC,CSATTSGTYYEQYF
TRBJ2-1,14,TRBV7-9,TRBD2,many,TGTGCCAGCAGCTTAACTAGCGGCCACAATGAGCAGTTCTTC,CASSLTSGHNEQFF
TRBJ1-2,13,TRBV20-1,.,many,TGCAGTGCGCAAACCCGGGCGCCCTATGGCTACACCTTC,CSAQTRAPYGYTF
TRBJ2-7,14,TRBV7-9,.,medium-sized,TGTGCCAGCAGCCCCCTCGCACCTACCTACGAGCAGTACTTC,CASSPLAPTYEQYF
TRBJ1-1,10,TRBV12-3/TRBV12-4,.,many,TGTGCCAGCGGGTCTGGGACGGCTTTCTTT,CASGSGTAFF
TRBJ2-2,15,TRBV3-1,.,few,TGTGCCAGCAGCCAAGTCTGGTCGAGCACCGGGGAGCTGTTTTTT,CASSQVWSSTGELFF
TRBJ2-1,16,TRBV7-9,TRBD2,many,TGTGCCAGCAGCTTATCTCTAGCGGTCTCCTACAATGAGCAGTTCTTC,CASSLSLAVSYNEQFF
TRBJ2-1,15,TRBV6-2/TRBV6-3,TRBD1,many,TGTGCCAGCAGCTACCTCGGGACAGGGGGCAATGAGCAGTTCTTC,CASSYLGTGGNEQFF
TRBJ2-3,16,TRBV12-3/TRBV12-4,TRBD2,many,TGTGCCAGCAGTCAGAAACGGGGGGGGAGCACAGATACGCAGTATTTT,CASSQKRGGSTDTQYF
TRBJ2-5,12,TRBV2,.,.,TGTGCCAGCAGGATGTCTGCAGGGTCCCAGTACTTC,CASRMSAGSQYF
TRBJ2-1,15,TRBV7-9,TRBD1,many,TGTGCCAGCAGCGACCGGGACAGGGGCCACAATGAGCAGTTCTTC,CASSDRDRGHNEQFF
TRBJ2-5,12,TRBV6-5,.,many,TGTGCCAGCAGGGGGACATTTGAGACCCAGTACTTC,CASRGTFETQYF
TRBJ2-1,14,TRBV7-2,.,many,TGTGCCAGCAGCTTACCTTACAATTACAATGAGCAGTTCTTC,CASSLPYNYNEQFF
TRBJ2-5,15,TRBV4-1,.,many,TGCGCCAGCAGCCCGAGGGGTGGAGGCCAAGAGACCCAGTACTTC,CASSPRGGGQETQYF
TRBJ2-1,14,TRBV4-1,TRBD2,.,TGCGCCAGCAGCCAAGATGGGCTAGCGGATGAGCAGTTCTTC,CASSQDGLADEQFF
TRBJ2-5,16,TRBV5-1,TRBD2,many,TGCGCCAGCAGCAGGACTAGCGGGGTCTACCAAGAGACCCAGTACTTC,CASSRTSGVYQETQYF
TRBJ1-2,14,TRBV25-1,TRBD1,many,TGTGCCAGCAGTGACCAGGGGGGTTCTTCTGGCTACACCTTC,CASSDQGGSSGYTF
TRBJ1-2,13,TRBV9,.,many,TGTGCCAGCAGCGGCCTTGGGGGAGGAGGCTACACCTTC,CASSGLGGGGYTF
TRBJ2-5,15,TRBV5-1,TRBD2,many,TGCGCCAGCAGCTTTACTAGCGTGGGGGGAGAGACCCAGTACTTC,CASSFTSVGGETQYF
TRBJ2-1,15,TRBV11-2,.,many,TGTGCCAGCAGCTCGACTATAAGCTCCTACAATGAGCAGTTCTTC,CASSSTISSYNEQFF
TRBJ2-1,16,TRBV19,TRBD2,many,TGTGCCAGTATTTCAACTAGCGGGACCCCGTACAATGAGCAGTTCTTC,CASISTSGTPYNEQFF
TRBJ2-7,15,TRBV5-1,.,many,TGCGCCAGCAGCTTGGACCCGGACTTTCCCTACGAGCAGTACTTC,CASSLDPDFPYEQYF
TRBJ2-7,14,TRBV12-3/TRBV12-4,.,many,TGTGCCAGCATCCTCAGGGTCCTCTCCTACGAGCAGTACTTC,CASILRVLSYEQYF
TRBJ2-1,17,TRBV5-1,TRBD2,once,TGCGCCAGCAGCTTGAAACCGACTAGCGGCTCCTACAATGAGCAGTTCTTC,CASSLKPTSGSYNEQFF
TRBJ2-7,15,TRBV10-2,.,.,TGCGCCAGCAGTGAGTCGAACAGGGAGACCTACGAGCAGTACTTC,CASSESNRETYEQYF